The 6 T cell receptor beta chains below come from one sample, sequenced in a study of blood T cell repertoires in COVID-19. Repertoires were generated with immunoSEQ multiplex PCR, while TCRdb's copy carries only in-frame clones and drops some. The sample lists around 370,000 clones; 70% to 90% were seen once. The sample consisted of PBMCs or T cells enriched from blood (not recorded which). These receptors were obtained from a woman in her late teens or twenties who had recovered from COVID-19.

The rearrangement joins TRBV5-1 to TRBJ2-1; 15 bases match TRBD2. Unmatched junction bases numbered 4, after V lost 0 bases and J lost 0 bases. Germline V gives CDR1 SGHRS, CDR2 YFSETQ. This CDR3 is 19 amino acids long. In DNA, the CDR3 is TGCGCCAGCAGCTTGGCTGGACTAGCGGGGGGGAGCTCCTACAATGAGCAGTTCTTC. This codes for CASSLAGLAGGSSYNEQFF.

The gene calls are TRBV27 and TRBJ2-1; 8 nucleotides match TRBD1. The V segment lost 9 bases and the J segment 8 bases; nucleotides outside the gene matches: 9. The V gene's germline CDR1 is MNHEY and CDR2 SMNVEV (reference sequence). The CDR3 is 13 amino acids. The CDR3 sequence is CASADRETDEQFF. CDR3 nucleotide sequence: TGTGCCAGTGCGGACAGGGAAACGGATGAGCAGTTCTTC.

The chain has TRBV2 and TRBJ2-7; 8 bases align to TRBD1. Trimming removed 6 bases from V and 5 bases from J; junction bases left unmatched: 9. Per germline, CDR1 SNHLY and CDR2 FYNNEI. The CDR3 sequence is 14 residues long. DNA for the CDR3: TGTGCCAGCAGCCTCGACAGGGGCCACGACGAGCAGTACTTC. Amino acid sequence: CASSLDRGHDEQYF.

The chain links TRBV5-8 to TRBJ1-5; D call uncertain. V was pared by 0 bases and J by 7 bases, with 11 bases between. The germline V gene encodes CDR1 SGHTS and CDR2 YDEGEE. The CDR3 covers 14 residues. CDR3 sequence (DNA): TGTGCCAGCAGCTTGGTTCGGGGAACCCAGCCCCAGCATTTT. This gives the protein CASSLVRGTQPQHF.

The chain employs TRBV5-1 and TRBJ1-3; D gene ambiguous. The CDR3 sequence is 17 residues long. V was pared by 0 bases and J by 0 bases, with 13 bases between. Germline loops: CDR1 SGHRS, CDR2 YFSETQ. In DNA, the CDR3 is TGCGCCAGCAGCTTGGCGGAGTCCGACCTCTCTGGAAACACCATATATTTT. Amino acid sequence: CASSLAESDLSGNTIYF. Looking up the rest from reference TRBV5-1 and TRBJ1-3 gives the full variable domain: KAGVTQTPRYLIKTRGQQVTLSCSPISGHRSVSWYQQTPGQGLQFLFEYFSETQRNKGNFPGRFSGRQFSNSRSEMNVSTLELGDSALYLCASSLAESDLSGNTIYFGEGSWLTVV.

The rearrangement joins TRBV21-1 to TRBJ1-3. TRBV21-1 is a pseudogene locus. The CDR3 runs 16 residues. CDR3 region: CASSCHPFEGGNTIYF. The CDR3 bases are TGTGCCAGCAGCTGCCACCCGTTTGAGGGAGGAAACACCATATATTTT.